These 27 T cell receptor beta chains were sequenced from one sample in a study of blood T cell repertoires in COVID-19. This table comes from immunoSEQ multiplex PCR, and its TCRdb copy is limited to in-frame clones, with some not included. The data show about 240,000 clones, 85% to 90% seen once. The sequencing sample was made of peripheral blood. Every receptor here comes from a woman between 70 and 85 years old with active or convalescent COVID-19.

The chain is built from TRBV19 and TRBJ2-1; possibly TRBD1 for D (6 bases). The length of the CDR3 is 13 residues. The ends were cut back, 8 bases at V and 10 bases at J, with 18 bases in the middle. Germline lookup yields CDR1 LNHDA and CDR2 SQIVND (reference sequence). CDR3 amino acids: CASGWGPEVEQFF. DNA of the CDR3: TGTGCCAGTGGGTGGGGGCCCGAGGTGGAGCAGTTCTTC.

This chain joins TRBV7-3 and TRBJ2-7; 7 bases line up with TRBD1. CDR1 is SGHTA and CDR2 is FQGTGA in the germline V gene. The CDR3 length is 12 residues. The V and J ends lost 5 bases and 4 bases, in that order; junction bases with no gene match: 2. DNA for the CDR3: TGTGCCAGCAGCCTACAGGGGTACGAGCAGTACTTC. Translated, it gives CASSLQGYEQYF.

Here the CDR3 DNA reads TGTGCCAGCAGCTTGGTACAGAACTATGGCTACACCTTC. This translates into CASSLVQNYGYTF. V and J are TRBV5-5 and TRBJ1-2; no firm D call. Germline CDR1 and CDR2: SGHKS and YYEKEE (reference sequence). The CDR3 sequence is 13 residues long. The V gene lost 0 bases and the J gene lost 2 bases, with 5 bases spanning the gap.

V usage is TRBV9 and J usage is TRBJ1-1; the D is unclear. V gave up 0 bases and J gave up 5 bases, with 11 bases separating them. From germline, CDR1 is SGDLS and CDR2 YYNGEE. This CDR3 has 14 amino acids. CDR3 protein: CASSVVGTGTEAFF. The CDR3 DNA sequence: TGTGCCAGCAGCGTAGTTGGTACGGGGACTGAAGCTTTCTTT. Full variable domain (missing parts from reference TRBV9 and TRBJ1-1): DSGVTQTPKHLITATGQRVTLRCSPRSGDLSVYWYQQSLDQGLQFLIQYYNGEERAKGNILERFSAQQFPDLHSELNLSSLELGDSALYFCASSVVGTGTEAFFGQGTRLTVV.

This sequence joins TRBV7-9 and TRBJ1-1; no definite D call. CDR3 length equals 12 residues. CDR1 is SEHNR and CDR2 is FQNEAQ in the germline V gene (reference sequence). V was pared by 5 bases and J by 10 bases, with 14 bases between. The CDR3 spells CASSPLQLAAFF. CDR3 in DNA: TGTGCCAGCAGCCCCCTCCAACTCGCAGCTTTCTTT.

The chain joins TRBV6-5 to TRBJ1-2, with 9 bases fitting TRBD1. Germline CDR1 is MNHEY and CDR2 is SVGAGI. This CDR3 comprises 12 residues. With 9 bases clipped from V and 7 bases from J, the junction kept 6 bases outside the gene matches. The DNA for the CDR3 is TGTGCCAGGGGGACAGGGCGGAGTGGCTACACCTTC. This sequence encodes CARGTGRSGYTF.

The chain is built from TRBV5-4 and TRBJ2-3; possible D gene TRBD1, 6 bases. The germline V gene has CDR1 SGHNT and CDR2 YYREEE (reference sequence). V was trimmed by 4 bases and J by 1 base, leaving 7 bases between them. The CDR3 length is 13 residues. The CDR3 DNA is TGTGCCAGCAGCCCAGGGGGCACAGATACGCAGTATTTT. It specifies CASSPGGTDTQYF.

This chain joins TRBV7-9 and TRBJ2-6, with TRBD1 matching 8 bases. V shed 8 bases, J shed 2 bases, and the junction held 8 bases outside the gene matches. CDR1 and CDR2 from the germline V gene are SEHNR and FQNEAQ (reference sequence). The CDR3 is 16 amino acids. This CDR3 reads CASVPGGRAGANVLTF. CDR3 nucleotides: TGTGCCAGCGTCCCAGGGGGCAGGGCTGGGGCCAACGTCCTGACTTTC.

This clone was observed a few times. DNA of the CDR3: TGTGCTAGTGGCCCCGGGACAGGGTGGGGGGAGACCCAGTACTTC. It yields the protein CASGPGTGWGETQYF. The chain combines TRBV12-5 with TRBJ2-5; TRBD1 matches at 9 bases. This CDR3 spans 15 amino acids. After removal of 6 bases from V and 5 bases from J, the junction contained 10 bases not matched to a gene. From germline, CDR1 is LGHNT and CDR2 FRNRAP. The full variable domain, rest sourced from reference TRBV12-5 and TRBJ2-5, is DARVTQTPRHKVTEMGQEVTMRCQPILGHNTVFWYRQTMMQGLELLAYFRNRAPLDDSGMPKDRFSAEMPDATLATLKIQPSEPRDSAVYFCASGPGTGWGETQYFGPGTRLLVL.

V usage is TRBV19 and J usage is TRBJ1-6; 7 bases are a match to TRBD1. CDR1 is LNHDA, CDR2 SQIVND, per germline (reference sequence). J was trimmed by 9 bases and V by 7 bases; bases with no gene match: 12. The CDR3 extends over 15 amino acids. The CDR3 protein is CASTLYGTAGSPLHF. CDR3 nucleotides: TGTGCCAGTACCCTATACGGGACAGCTGGTTCACCCCTCCACTTT.

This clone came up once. The chain's CDR3 is CASLLTGYDNEQFF. In nucleotides, the CDR3 is TGTGCCAGCCTATTGACAGGGTACGACAATGAGCAGTTCTTC. The V gene is TRBV6-5, the J gene TRBJ2-1; 7 positions agree with TRBD1. The V segment lost 8 bases and the J segment 5 bases; nucleotides outside the gene matches: 9. CDR3 length: 14 residues. CDR1 is MNHEY and CDR2 is SVGAGI in the germline V gene.

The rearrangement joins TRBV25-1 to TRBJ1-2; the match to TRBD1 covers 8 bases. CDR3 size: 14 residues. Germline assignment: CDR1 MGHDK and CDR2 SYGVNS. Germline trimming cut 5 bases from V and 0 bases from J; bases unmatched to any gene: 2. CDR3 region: CASSWTGSNYGYTF. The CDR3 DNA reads TGTGCCAGCAGTTGGACAGGGTCTAACTATGGCTACACCTTC.

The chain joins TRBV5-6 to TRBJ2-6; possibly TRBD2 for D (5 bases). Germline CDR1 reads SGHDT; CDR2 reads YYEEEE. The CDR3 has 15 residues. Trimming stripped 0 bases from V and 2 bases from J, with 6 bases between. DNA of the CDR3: TGTGCCAGCAGCTTGGGGGGAGCTGGGGCCAACGTCCTGACTTTC. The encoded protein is CASSLGGAGANVLTF.

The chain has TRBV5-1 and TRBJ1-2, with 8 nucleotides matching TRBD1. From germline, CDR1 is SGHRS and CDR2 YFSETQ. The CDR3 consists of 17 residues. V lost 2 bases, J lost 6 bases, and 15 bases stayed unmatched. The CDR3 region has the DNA TGCGCCAGCAGCTTAGTTACCTCCGGACAGGGAACGGATGGCTACACCTTC. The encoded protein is CASSLVTSGQGTDGYTF.

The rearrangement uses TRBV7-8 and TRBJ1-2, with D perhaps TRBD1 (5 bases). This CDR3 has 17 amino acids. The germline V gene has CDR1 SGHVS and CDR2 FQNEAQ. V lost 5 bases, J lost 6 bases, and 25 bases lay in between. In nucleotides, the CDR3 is TGTGCCAGCAGCCTTTCTTATTCAAGGCTACAGGAAAATGGCTACACCTTC. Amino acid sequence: CASSLSYSRLQENGYTF.

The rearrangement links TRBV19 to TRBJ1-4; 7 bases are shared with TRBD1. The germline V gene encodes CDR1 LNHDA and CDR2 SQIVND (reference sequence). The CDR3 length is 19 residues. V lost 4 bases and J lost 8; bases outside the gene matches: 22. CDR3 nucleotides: TGTGCCAGTAGTACTCTTATTGACAGGGCAGGACCTCTCAGGGAAAAACTGTTTTTT. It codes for CASSTLIDRAGPLREKLFF.

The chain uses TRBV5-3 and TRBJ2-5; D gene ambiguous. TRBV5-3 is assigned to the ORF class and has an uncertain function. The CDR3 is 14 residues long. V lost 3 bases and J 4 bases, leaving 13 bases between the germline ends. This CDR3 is CARSWPMGVETQYF. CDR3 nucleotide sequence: TGTGCCAGAAGCTGGCCTATGGGCGTAGAGACCCAGTACTTC.

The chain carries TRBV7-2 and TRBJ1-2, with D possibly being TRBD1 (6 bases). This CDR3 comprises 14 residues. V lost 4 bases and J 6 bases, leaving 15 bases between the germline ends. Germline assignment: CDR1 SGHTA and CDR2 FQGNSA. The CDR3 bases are TGTGCCAGCAGCTCGCAGGGGCCTTTAGATGGCTACACCTTC. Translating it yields CASSSQGPLDGYTF.

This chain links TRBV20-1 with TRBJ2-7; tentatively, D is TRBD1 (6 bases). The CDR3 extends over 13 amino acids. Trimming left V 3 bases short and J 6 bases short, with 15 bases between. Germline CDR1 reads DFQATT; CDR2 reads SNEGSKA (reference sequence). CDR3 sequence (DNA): TGCAGTGCTAGTCCGGCAGGGGAAGCCGAGCAGTACTTC. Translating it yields CSASPAGEAEQYF.

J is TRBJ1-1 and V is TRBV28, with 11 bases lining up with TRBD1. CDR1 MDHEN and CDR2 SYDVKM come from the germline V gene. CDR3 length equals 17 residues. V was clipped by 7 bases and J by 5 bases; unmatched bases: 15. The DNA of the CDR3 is TGTGCCAGCATCCTCCGGGACAGGGGGATTGGTAAGACTGAAGCTTTCTTT. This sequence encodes CASILRDRGIGKTEAFF.

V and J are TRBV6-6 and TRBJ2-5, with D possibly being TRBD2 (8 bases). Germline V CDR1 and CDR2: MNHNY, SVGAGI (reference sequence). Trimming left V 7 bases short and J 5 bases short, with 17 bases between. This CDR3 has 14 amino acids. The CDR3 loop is CASKRTGGGETQYF. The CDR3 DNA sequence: TGTGCCAGCAAAAGGACAGGCGGGGGGGAGACCCAGTACTTC.

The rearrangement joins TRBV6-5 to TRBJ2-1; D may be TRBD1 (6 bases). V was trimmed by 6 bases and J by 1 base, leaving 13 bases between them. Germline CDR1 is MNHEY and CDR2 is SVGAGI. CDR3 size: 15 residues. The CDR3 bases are TGTGCCAGCAGATCCGACAGGTCATCCTACAATGAGCAGTTCTTC. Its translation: CASRSDRSSYNEQFF.

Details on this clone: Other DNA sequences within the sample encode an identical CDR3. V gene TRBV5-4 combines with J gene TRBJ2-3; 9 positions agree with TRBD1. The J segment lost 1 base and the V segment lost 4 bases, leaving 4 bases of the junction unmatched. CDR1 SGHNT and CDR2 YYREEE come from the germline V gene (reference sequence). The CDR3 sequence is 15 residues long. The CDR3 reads CASSPGTGRTDTQYF. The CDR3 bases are TGTGCCAGCAGCCCAGGGACAGGGCGCACAGATACGCAGTATTTT.

The CDR3 coding sequence is TGTGCCAGCAGCTTTGAAAAGAAGGGGAACTATGGCTACACCTTC. It encodes CASSFEKKGNYGYTF. This chain links TRBV21-1 with TRBJ1-2; the table's TRBD1 call for D was not verified on the DNA. TRBV21-1 counts as a pseudogene. This CDR3 comprises 15 residues.

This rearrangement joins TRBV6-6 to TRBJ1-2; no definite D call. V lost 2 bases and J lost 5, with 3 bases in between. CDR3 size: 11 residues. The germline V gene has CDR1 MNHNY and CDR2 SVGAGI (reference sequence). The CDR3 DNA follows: TGTGCCAGCAGTTACCGTTATGGCTACACCTTC. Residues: CASSYRYGYTF.

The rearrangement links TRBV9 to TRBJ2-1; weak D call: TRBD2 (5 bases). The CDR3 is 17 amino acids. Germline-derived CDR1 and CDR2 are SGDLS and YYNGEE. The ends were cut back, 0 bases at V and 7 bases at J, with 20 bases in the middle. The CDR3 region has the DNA TGTGCCAGCAGCGTAGTCCCGACGGACCGAGGCGGGAATGAGCAGTTCTTC. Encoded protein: CASSVVPTDRGGNEQFF.

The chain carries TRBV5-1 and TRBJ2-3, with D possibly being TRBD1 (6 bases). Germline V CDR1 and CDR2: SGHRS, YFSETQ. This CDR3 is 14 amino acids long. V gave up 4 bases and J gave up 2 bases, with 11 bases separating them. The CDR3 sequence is CASSRGFDTDTQYF. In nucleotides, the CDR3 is TGCGCCAGCAGCAGGGGGTTTGACACAGATACGCAGTATTTT.